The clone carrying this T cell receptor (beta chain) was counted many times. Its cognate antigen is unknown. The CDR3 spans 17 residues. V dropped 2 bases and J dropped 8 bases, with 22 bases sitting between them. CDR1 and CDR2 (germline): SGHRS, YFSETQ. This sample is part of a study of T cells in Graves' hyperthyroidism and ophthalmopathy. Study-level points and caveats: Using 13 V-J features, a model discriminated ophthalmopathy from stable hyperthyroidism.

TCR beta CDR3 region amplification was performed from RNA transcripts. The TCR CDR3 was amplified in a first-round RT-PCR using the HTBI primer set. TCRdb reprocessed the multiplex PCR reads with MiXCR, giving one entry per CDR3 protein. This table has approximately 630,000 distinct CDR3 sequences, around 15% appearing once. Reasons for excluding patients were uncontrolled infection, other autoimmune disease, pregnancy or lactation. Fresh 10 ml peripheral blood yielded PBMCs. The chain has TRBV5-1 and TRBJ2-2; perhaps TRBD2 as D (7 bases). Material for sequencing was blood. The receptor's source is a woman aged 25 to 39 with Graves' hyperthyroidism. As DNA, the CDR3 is TGCGCCAGCAGCTTAAGAAGCGGGACAACCCTTCCGGGGGAGCTGTTTTTT. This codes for CASSLRSGTTLPGELFF.